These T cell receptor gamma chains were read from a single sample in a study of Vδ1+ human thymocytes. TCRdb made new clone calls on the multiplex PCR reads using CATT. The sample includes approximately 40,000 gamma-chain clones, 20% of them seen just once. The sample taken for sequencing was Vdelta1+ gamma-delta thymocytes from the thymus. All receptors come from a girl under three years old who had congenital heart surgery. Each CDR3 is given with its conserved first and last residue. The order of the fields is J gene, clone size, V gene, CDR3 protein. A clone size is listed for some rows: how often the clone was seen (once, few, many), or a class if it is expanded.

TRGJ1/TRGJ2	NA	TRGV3	CATWDGSLGDKKLF
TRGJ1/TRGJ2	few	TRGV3	CATWDGWNYYKKLF
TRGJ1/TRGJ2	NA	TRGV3	CATWDRLRTAWLF
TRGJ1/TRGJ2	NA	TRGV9	CALWESLVGKLF
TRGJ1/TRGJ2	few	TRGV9	CALWEAQKLF
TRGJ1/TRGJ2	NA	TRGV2	CATWDGPRYYKKLF
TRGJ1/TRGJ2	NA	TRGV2	CATWDEGKLF
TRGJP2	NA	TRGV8	CATWDKGLGGSDWIKTF
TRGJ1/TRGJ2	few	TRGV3	CATWDRPVWYKKLF
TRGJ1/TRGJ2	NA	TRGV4	CATWDGPRFCYKKLF
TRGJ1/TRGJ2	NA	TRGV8	CATWDRRVSYKKLF
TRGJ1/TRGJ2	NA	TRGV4	CATWDGVRFYKKLF
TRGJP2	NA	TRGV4	CATWANLGSDWIKTF
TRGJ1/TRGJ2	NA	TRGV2	CATWDGPVGNYKKLF
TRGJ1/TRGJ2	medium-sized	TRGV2	CATWDGRHKKLF
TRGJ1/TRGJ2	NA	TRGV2	CATWDGRYKLF
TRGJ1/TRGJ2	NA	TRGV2	CATWDGHYQRGYFYKKLF
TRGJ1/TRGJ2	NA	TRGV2	CATWDAGGYKKLF
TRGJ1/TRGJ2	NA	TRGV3	CATWDRRRYYKKLF
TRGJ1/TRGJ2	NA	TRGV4	CATWDGQRGPDYYKKLF
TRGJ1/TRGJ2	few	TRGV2	CATWESNYYKKLF
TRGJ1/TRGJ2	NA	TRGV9	CALWGKSNYYKKLF
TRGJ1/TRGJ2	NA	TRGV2	CAAWDGREYYKKLF
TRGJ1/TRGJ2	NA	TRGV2	CATRQLEWVYKKLF
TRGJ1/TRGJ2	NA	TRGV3	CATWEFSDYKKLF
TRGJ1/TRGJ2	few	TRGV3	CATWDRTKKLF
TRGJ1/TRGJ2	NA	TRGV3	CATWDRPSGVF
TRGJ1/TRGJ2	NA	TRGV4	CATWDINYYKKLF
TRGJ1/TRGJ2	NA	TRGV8	CATWDRPPYYKKLF
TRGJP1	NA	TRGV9	CALWVTGWFKIF
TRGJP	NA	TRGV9	CALWEALGWLGKKIKVF
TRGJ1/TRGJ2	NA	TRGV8	CATWDWSEKLF
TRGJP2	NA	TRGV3	CATWDRDSSDWIKTF
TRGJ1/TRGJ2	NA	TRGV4	CATWAPRDGYKKLF
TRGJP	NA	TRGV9	CALWALQELGKKIKVF
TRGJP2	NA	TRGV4	CATWALRESSDWIKTF
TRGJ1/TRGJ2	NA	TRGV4	CATWGAIPLAGYKKLF
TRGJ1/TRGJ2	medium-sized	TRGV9	CALWEVDYKKLF
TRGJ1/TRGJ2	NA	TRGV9	CALWEVKGLLF
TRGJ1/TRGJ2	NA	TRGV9	CALWEDHPQRYYKKLF
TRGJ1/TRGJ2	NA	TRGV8	CATWDLFCKKLF
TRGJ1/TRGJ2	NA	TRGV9	CALWEVRFDYYKKLF